The clone carrying this TCR beta chain has a handful of counts. Its target is not known. This entry belongs to a study of vaccination and CD4 T cells after COVID-19. Study summary: Six male and four female convalescents took part, two of them Hispanic.

Indicated treatment: roughly 11-day PBMC culture with coronavirus spike peptide pools or control peptides (ViraFEST assay). Harvesting of the unexposed donor's CD4+ T cells predated the COVID-19 pandemic (2011-2018). Cells permitting, SARS-CoV-2 S/N served as probes for unexposed-donor CD4+ T cells, and four cold-coronavirus spikes did too. Cultured CD4+ T cells had their DNA profiled by the Oncomine TCR Beta short-read assay. Extraction of genomic DNA was performed on cultured CD4+ T cells. TCRdb itself ran the PCR reads through MiXCR, one entry per CDR3 protein. The repertoire has some 7,000 distinct CDR3 sequences, about 35% of them found once; the top ten carry about 37%. Sequenced input: CD4+ T cells from blood, cultured in vitro. The source is a human donor in good health.

The CDR3 loop reads CASKEGNTGELFF. CDR3 DNA: TGCGCCAGCAAGGAGGGGAACACCGGGGAGCTGTTTTTT. This rearrangement joins TRBV5-1 to TRBJ2-2; D might be TRBD2 (6 bases). The germline V and J ends were trimmed by 6 bases and 1 base, with 7 bases remaining between them. CDR3 length equals 13 residues. Germline V CDR1 and CDR2: SGHRS, YFSETQ.